This T cell receptor (beta chain) was recorded in a study of cytomegalovirus exposure and HLA in healthy donors. The PCR had 60 Vbeta and 13 Jbeta primers. Sequenced by immunoSEQ multiplex PCR; TCRdb stores in-frame clones only, minus some. The sample includes 90,000 to 150,000 clones, 60% to 75% of them seen just once. CDR1 and CDR2 (germline): LGHNA, YSLEER. The CDR3 contains 13 residues. Trimming cost V 0 bases and J 8 bases, with 10 bases left between them. The sequencing input was PBMCs. This TCR was recovered from a woman in her forties in good health and CMV-seropositive. V gene TRBV4-3 combines with J gene TRBJ1-1; D is unresolved. CDR3 protein: CASSQDRSTEAFF. CDR3 sequence (DNA): TGCGCCAGCAGCCAAGACAGGTCCACGGAAGCTTTCTTT.